A single sample is the source of the 26 T cell receptor beta chains below, sequenced in a study of Ad26.COV2.S vaccination and SARS-CoV-2 variants (dated by TCRdb to the early 2020s). This specimen's treatment or condition label, interpreted: over 15 received Ad26.COV2.S at low or high dose, single or two shots; 5 received placebo; per-sample allocation not given. For vaccine and placebo recipients, repertoires were sequenced using samples collected on day 63 after the first injection. Library generation was performed with the immunoSEQ multiplex PCR assay. TCRdb's version of the immuneACCESS table is confined to in-frame rearrangements and falls short of the full clone set. An unresolved V gene accounts for under half of the shortfall where checked; the remainder is of unknown origin. This sample comprises over 450,000 clones, roughly nine tenths of them detected only once. The top ten clonotypes cover about 1.5% of the sample.

This sample comprised peripheral blood, obtained in a trial of Ad26.COV2.S vaccine versus placebo. These receptors were obtained from a person aged 18-60 years who received the Ad26.COV2.S COVID-19 vaccine or a placebo.

Concerning this clone itself: Other DNA variants within this sample encode the same CDR3. The V call is TRBV14, the J call TRBJ2-7, with 11 bases that match TRBD1. The V segment lost 1 base and the J segment 3 bases; nucleotides outside the gene matches: 2. The CDR3 contains 15 residues. Germline V gene data show CDR1 as SGHDN and CDR2 as FVKESK. This chain's CDR3 is CASSQGGTGGYEQYF. In DNA form, the CDR3 reads TGTGCCAGCAGCCAAGGGGGGACAGGGGGCTACGAGCAGTACTTC.

This chain connects TRBV7-3 to TRBJ2-3, with 10 bases aligning to TRBD2. J was trimmed by 2 bases and V by 5 bases; bases with no gene match: 16. This CDR3 is built from 19 residues. Germline CDR1 and CDR2: SGHTA and FQGTGA. In DNA form, the CDR3 reads TGTGCCAGCAGCCCCTCAGGGACTAGCGTTCGTAGGCTCACAGATACGCAGTATTTT. It codes for CASSPSGTSVRRLTDTQYF.

The chain has TRBV4-3 and TRBJ1-6; D not resolved. Germline V gene sequence: CDR1 LGHNA, CDR2 YSLEER. V lost 1 base and J lost 16, with 14 bases in between. This CDR3 is 13 amino acids long. The CDR3 here is CASSQVVHSSLHF. CDR3 nucleotide sequence: TGCGCCAGCAGCCAAGTGGTGCACAGTTCACTCCACTTT.

The chain recombines TRBV7-9 with TRBJ2-3, with 8 bases lining up with TRBD2. Looked up from germline, CDR1 is SEHNR and CDR2 is FQNEAQ (reference sequence). The CDR3 covers 16 residues. V trimming: 5 bases; J trimming: 4 bases; junction bases outside the gene matches: 11. CDR3: CASSQREPTQADTQYF. CDR3 in DNA: TGTGCCAGCAGCCAGCGGGAGCCCACCCAGGCAGATACGCAGTATTTT.

This chain uses TRBV7-9 with TRBJ2-7; D perhaps matches TRBD1 (5 bases). Looked up from germline, CDR1 is SEHNR and CDR2 is FQNEAQ (reference sequence). V was clipped by 2 bases and J by 10 bases, with 12 bases between them. The CDR3 loop spans 12 amino acids. In DNA, the CDR3 is TGTGCCAGCAGCTTACAGGGCCCAACACAGTACTTC. Its protein is CASSLQGPTQYF. Together with reference TRBV7-9 and TRBJ2-7, the CDR3 gives the full variable domain: DTGVSQNPRHKITKRGQNVTFRCDPISEHNRLYWYRQTLGQGPEFLTYFQNEAQLEKSRLLSDRFSAERPKGSFSTLEIQRTEQGDSAMYLCASSLQGPTQYFGPGTRLTVT.

The chain joins TRBV7-9 to TRBJ2-7; D is possibly TRBD1 (6 bases). The V gene's germline CDR1 is SEHNR and CDR2 FQNEAQ (reference sequence). The length of the CDR3 is 12 residues. Trimming shortened V by 3 bases and J by 5 bases, and 8 bases separated the two germline ends. The CDR3 sequence is CASSLGHHEQYF. The CDR3 nucleotides are TGTGCCAGCAGCTTGGGACACCACGAGCAGTACTTC.

The chain combines TRBV5-6 with TRBJ2-5, with a weak D call TRBD2 (5 bases). Per the germline V gene, CDR1 is SGHDT and CDR2 is YYEEEE. The length of the CDR3 is 15 residues. Trimming shortened V by 0 bases and J by 5 bases, and 14 bases separated the two germline ends. The CDR3 is CASSLALASMETQYF. Written as DNA, the CDR3 is TGTGCCAGCAGCTTGGCTCTGGCTAGCATGGAGACCCAGTACTTC.

J is TRBJ1-6 and V is TRBV7-3, with 9 nucleotides matching TRBD1. Germline V gene sequence: CDR1 SGHTA, CDR2 FQGTGA. The CDR3 has 15 residues. With 1 base clipped from V and 10 bases from J, the junction kept 5 bases outside the gene matches. CDR3 loop: CASSLRGQGGSPLHF. The DNA of the CDR3 is TGTGCCAGCAGCTTAAGGGGACAGGGAGGGTCACCCCTCCACTTT.

CDR3 in DNA: TGTGCCAGTAGTCGAACAGCCGACTATGGCTACACCTTC. Translated, it gives CASSRTADYGYTF. This sequence joins TRBV19 and TRBJ1-2; unclear D gene. Between the trimmed V and J ends, which lost 5 bases and 3 bases, there was a span of 10 bases. Germline assignment: CDR1 LNHDA and CDR2 SQIVND (reference sequence). This CDR3 spans 13 amino acids.

V usage is TRBV10-3 and J usage is TRBJ1-5; no clear D. Germline CDR1 reads ENHRY; CDR2 reads SYGVKD. The V gene lost 11 bases and the J gene lost 4 bases, with 12 bases spanning the gap. The CDR3 totals 12 residues. CDR3 region: CAAKTENQPQHF. In DNA, the CDR3 is TGTGCCGCAAAAACGGAAAATCAGCCCCAGCATTTT.

This sequence joins TRBV2 and TRBJ2-6; D may be TRBD2 (6 bases). V dropped 3 bases and J dropped 1 base, with 10 bases sitting between them. This CDR3 is built from 16 residues. Germline V lookup: CDR1 SNHLY, CDR2 FYNNEI. Written as DNA, the CDR3 is TGTGCCAGCAGTGAGTTAGGGAGGTCTGGGGCCAACGTCCTGACTTTC. Protein product: CASSELGRSGANVLTF.

V and J are TRBV6-1 and TRBJ1-2; no definite D call. Germline V gene sequence: CDR1 MNHNS, CDR2 SASEGT. The CDR3 is made up of 11 amino acids. Trimming stripped 3 bases from V and 7 bases from J, with 6 bases between. CDR3 bases: TGTGCCAGCAGTGAGTGGGGTGGCTACACCTTC. It translates to CASSEWGGYTF.

A single count supports this clone. The V call is TRBV18, the J call TRBJ2-2; TRBD1 aligns across 7 bases. The CDR3 contains 17 residues. The J segment lost 3 bases and the V segment lost 1 base, leaving 8 bases of the junction unmatched. Germline V lookup: CDR1 KGHSH, CDR2 LQKENI. The CDR3 loop is CASSPLDLQGYTGELFF. CDR3 in DNA: TGTGCCAGCTCACCACTCGACCTACAGGGGTACACCGGGGAGCTGTTTTTT.

V is TRBV19 and J is TRBJ2-5; D is unclear. Germline CDR1 reads LNHDA; CDR2 reads SQIVND (reference sequence). The CDR3 spans 15 residues. The ends were cut back, 5 bases at V and 2 bases at J, with 15 bases in the middle. CDR3 sequence reads: CASSADSGNQETQYF. The CDR3, as DNA: TGTGCCAGTAGTGCCGACTCGGGCAATCAAGAGACCCAGTACTTC.

The V gene is TRBV9, the J gene TRBJ1-6; 7 bases align to TRBD1. This CDR3 spans 17 amino acids. The trim removed 4 bases at V and 0 bases at J, leaving 7 bases unmatched. Germline loops: CDR1 SGDLS, CDR2 YYNGEE. CDR3 residues: CASSSADRSSYNSPLHF. As DNA, the CDR3 is TGTGCCAGCAGCTCAGCGGACAGGAGCTCCTATAATTCACCCCTCCACTTT.

The chain carries TRBV19 and TRBJ2-2, with 9 positions matching TRBD2. V lost 4 bases to trimming and J lost 5 bases; unmatched junction nucleotides: 8. The germline CDR1 and CDR2 sequences are LNHDA and SQIVND (reference sequence). CDR3 size: 16 residues. The CDR3 loop is CASSSTAGGPTGELFF. DNA for the CDR3: TGTGCCAGTAGTAGTACGGCGGGGGGGCCAACCGGGGAGCTGTTTTTT.

The chain carries TRBV7-8 and TRBJ2-3; 7 nucleotides align to TRBD2. Looked up from germline, CDR1 is SGHVS and CDR2 is FQNEAQ. CDR3 length: 15 amino acids. J lost 3 bases, V lost 2 bases, and 5 bases had no gene match. This CDR3 is CASSLQASGTDTQYF. In DNA, the CDR3 is TGTGCCAGCAGCTTACAGGCTAGCGGAACAGATACGCAGTATTTT.

The gene calls are TRBV2 and TRBJ1-3; D is uncertain. The CDR3 runs 15 residues. The germline V gene encodes CDR1 SNHLY and CDR2 FYNNEI. V gave up 2 bases and J gave up 4 bases, with 12 bases separating them. CDR3 region: CASSELGIGGNTIYF. Here the CDR3 DNA reads TGTGCCAGCAGTGAACTTGGGATAGGCGGAAACACCATATATTTT.

The CDR3 bases are TGTGCCATCAGTCTAGGGGACAGGGGAACCTACGAGCAGTACTTC. This translates into CAISLGDRGTYEQYF. The chain uses TRBV10-3 and TRBJ2-7; the match to TRBD1 covers 10 bases. Germline V lookup: CDR1 ENHRY, CDR2 SYGVKD. The CDR3 contains 15 residues. Unmatched junction bases numbered 6, after V lost 5 bases and J lost 2 bases.

The chain uses TRBV29-1 and TRBJ2-2, with 8 bases that match TRBD1. This CDR3 spans 14 amino acids. V dropped 0 bases and J dropped 7; count of bases not matched to a gene: 4. The germline gives CDR1 SQVTM, CDR2 ANQGSEA. As DNA, the CDR3 is TGCAGCGTTGAAGACAGGGGGCTGGGCGGGGAGCTGTTTTTT. Encoded protein: CSVEDRGLGGELFF.

In this sample, this clone turned up once. This CDR3 is also generated by other DNA sequences in the sample. The chain links TRBV3-1 (or the pseudogene TRBV3-2) to TRBJ2-3; D is uncertain. Trimming took 1 base from V and 1 from J, leaving 3 bases between them. Germline V CDR1 and CDR2: LGHDT, YNNKEL (reference sequence). The CDR3 is made up of 13 amino acids. This CDR3 is CASSQGGTDTQYF. DNA of the CDR3: TGTGCCAGCAGCCAAGGGGGCACAGATACGCAGTATTTT.

The chain has TRBV5-1 and TRBJ2-5, with TRBD1 matching 11 bases. V gave up 5 bases and J gave up 4 bases; unmatched junction bases: 7. CDR1 is SGHRS, CDR2 YFSETQ, per germline. The CDR3 sequence is 15 residues long. In nucleotides, the CDR3 is TGCGCCAGCAGTCGGGCCGGGACAGGGGGAGAGACCCAGTACTTC. Protein sequence: CASSRAGTGGETQYF.

The chain is built from TRBV7-2 and TRBJ1-2; 11 bases match TRBD1. This CDR3 spans 16 amino acids. V shed 5 bases and J 4 bases; nucleotides not matched to a gene: 9. In germline, CDR1 is SGHTA, CDR2 FQGNSA. The CDR3 protein is CASSPLGTGGAYGYTF. DNA for the CDR3: TGTGCCAGCAGCCCCCTAGGGACAGGGGGTGCCTATGGCTACACCTTC.

The chain couples TRBV6-5 to TRBJ1-2; D possibly corresponds to TRBD1 (6 bases). This CDR3 has 14 amino acids. Between the trimmed V and J ends, which lost 6 bases and 0 bases, there was a span of 11 bases. Per the germline V gene, CDR1 is MNHEY and CDR2 is SVGAGI. The CDR3 spells CASRGQLTNYGYTF. CDR3 DNA: TGTGCCAGCAGAGGACAGCTCACTAACTATGGCTACACCTTC.

The gene calls are TRBV2 and TRBJ2-3, with D unclear. The germline gives CDR1 SNHLY, CDR2 FYNNEI. Trimming stripped 8 bases from V and 0 bases from J, with 9 bases between. The CDR3 extends over 13 amino acids. The CDR3 is CASRPPSTDTQYF. The CDR3 DNA is TGTGCCAGCCGGCCTCCTAGCACAGATACGCAGTATTTT.

The gene calls are TRBV5-4 and TRBJ2-1, with 9 bases lining up with TRBD2. The CDR3 covers 14 residues. Germline values: CDR1 SGHNT, CDR2 YYREEE (reference sequence). Trimming cost V 4 bases and J 14 bases; bases outside gene matches: 13. CDR3 sequence (DNA): TGTGCCAGCAGCCCCGGGACTAGCCGGGTCCATGAGTTCTTC. Protein: CASSPGTSRVHEFF.